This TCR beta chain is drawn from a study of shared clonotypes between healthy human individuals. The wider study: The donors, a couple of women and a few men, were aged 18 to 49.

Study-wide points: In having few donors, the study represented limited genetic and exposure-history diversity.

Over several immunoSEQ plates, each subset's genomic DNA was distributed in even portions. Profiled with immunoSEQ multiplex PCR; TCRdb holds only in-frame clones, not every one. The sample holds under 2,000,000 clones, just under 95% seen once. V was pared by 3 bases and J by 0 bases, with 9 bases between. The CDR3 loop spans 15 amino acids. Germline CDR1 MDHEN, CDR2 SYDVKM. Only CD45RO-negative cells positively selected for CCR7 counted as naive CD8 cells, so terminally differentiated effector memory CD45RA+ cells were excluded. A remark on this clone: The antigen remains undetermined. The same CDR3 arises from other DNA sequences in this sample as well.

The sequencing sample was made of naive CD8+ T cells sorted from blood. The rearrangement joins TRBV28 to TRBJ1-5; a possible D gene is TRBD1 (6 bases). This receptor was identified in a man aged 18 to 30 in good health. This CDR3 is CASSFYRDSNQPQHF. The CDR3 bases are TGTGCCAGCAGTTTTTACAGGGATAGCAATCAGCCCCAGCATTTT.